This entry features one T cell receptor beta chain sequence. The data derive from a study of shared T cell receptors in the human thymus. J was trimmed by 3 bases and V by 0 bases; bases with no gene match: 10. Germline-derived CDR1 and CDR2 are SGHAT and FQDESV (reference sequence). The CDR3 covers 18 residues. The method was immunoSEQ multiplex PCR; TCRdb's version includes in-frame clones alone and lacks a portion of them. The sample comprises approximately 490,000 clones, about four fifths of which are singletons, and about 0.013% rests with the top ten. This same sample was also taken into another study, of human thymus T cells. That publication notes: Thymus was obtained from resections taken during corrective heart surgery. The authors found apparently biased V and J gene usage in thymic and blood repertoires. A high degree of thymic repertoire overlap among unrelated individuals was reported in related research.

This receptor was identified in a boy younger than two with a congenital heart defect. The rearrangement uses TRBV11-1 and TRBJ2-7; TRBD2 matches 11 bases. The sequencing sample was made of thymocytes. DNA for the CDR3: TGTGCCAGCAGCTTAGCCTATCCGGGGGGACTAGCGGACTACGAGCAGTACTTC. The encoded protein is CASSLAYPGGLADYEQYF.